This T cell receptor beta chain was sequenced during a study of OX40 agonist ivuxolimab in advanced cancers. Produced via immunoSEQ multiplex PCR; TCRdb's table is partial and in-frame only. The table has 16,000 or so clones, roughly 71% seen once. Trimming removed 4 bases at V and 1 base at J, with 13 bases between. In germline, CDR1 is SGHAT, CDR2 FQNNGV. This CDR3 comprises 15 residues. The sequence came from an adult with an advanced solid tumor such as melanoma, head and neck, liver or kidney cancer. The specimen was CD4+ or CD8+ T cells sorted from blood, collected in a trial of the OX40 agonist ivuxolimab. This chain links TRBV11-2 with TRBJ1-2; no reliable D call. The CDR3 nucleotides are TGTGCCAGCAGCTACTCTGGGAGGCATAACTATGGCTACACCTTC. This encodes CASSYSGRHNYGYTF.